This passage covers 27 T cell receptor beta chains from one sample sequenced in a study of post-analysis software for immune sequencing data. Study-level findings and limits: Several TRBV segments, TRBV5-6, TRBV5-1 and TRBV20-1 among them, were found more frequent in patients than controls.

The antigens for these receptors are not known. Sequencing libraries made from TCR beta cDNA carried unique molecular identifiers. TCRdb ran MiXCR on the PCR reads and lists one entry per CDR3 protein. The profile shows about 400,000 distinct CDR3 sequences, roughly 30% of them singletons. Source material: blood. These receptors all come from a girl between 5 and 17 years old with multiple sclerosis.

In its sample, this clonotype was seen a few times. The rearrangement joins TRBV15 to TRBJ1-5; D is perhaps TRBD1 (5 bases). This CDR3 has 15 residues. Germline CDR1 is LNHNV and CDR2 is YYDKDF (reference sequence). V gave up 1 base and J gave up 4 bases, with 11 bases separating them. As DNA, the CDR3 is TGTGCCACCAGCAGAGCCAGGGAGGGGAATCAGCCCCAGCATTTT. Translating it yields CATSRAREGNQPQHF. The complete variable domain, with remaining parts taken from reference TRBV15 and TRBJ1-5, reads DAMVIQNPRYQVTQFGKPVTLSCSQTLNHNVMYWYQQKSSQAPKLLFHYYDKDFNNEADTPDNFQSRRPNTSFCFLDIRSPGLGDTAMYLCATSRAREGNQPQHFGDGTRLSIL.

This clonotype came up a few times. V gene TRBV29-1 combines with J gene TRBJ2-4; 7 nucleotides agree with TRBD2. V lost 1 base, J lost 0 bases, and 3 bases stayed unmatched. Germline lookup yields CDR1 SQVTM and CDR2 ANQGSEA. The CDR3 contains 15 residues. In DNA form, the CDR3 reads TGCAGCGTTGAAGGGGGAGGGGAAGCCAAAAACATTCAGTACTTC. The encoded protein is CSVEGGGEAKNIQYF.

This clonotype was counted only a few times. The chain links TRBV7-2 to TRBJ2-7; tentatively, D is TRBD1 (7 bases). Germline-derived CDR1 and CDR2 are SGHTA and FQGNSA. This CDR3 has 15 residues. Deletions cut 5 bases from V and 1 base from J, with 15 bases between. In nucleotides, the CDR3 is TGTGCCAGCAGCCAGGGGGGCGGGCGTTCCTACGAGCAGTACTTC. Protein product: CASSQGGGRSYEQYF. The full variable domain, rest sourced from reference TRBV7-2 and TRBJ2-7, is GAGVSQSPSNKVTEKGKDVELRCDPISGHTALYWYRQSLGQGLEFLIYFQGNSAPDKSGLPSDRFSAERTGGSVSTLTIQRTQQEDSAVYLCASSQGGGRSYEQYFGPGTRLTVT.

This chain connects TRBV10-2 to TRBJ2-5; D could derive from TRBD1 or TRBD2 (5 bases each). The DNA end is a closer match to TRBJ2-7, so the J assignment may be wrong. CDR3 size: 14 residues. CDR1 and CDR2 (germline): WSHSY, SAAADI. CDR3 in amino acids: CASSATTGGYEQYF. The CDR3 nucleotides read TGCGCCAGCAGTGCTACTACAGGAGGCTACGAGCAGTACTTC.

The CDR3 nucleotides read TGCGCCAGCAGCCAAGTAGGACAGGGCAAGGATGGCTACACCTTC. It yields the protein CASSQVGQGKDGYTF. This chain connects TRBV4-1 to TRBJ1-2; 8 bases map to TRBD1. The CDR3 is made up of 15 amino acids. The J segment lost 6 bases and the V segment lost 1 base, leaving 7 bases of the junction unmatched. Germline V lookup: CDR1 MGHRA, CDR2 YSYEKL.

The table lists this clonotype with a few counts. CDR3 DNA: TGTGCCAGCAGCCAAATGGGGGTAGGAGAGGAGACCCAGTACTTC. Its translation is CASSQMGVGEETQYF. The chain combines TRBV4-2 with TRBJ2-5, with D possibly called TRBD1 or TRBD2 (5 bases each). The V gene lost 2 bases and the J gene lost 5 bases, with 15 bases spanning the gap. The CDR3 runs to 15 residues. Germline CDR1 and CDR2: LGHNA and YNFKEQ.

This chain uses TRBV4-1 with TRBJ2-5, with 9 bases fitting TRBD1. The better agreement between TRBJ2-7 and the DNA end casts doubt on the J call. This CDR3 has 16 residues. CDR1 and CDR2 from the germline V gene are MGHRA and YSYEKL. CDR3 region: CASSPFGDRERYEQYF. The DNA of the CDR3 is TGCGCCAGCAGCCCTTTCGGGGACAGGGAACGGTACGAGCAGTACTTC.

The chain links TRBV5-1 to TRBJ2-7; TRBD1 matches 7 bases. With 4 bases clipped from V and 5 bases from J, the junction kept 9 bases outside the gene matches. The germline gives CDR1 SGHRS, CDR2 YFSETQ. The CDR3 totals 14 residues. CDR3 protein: CASSADRAYNEQYF. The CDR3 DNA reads TGCGCCAGCAGCGCCGACAGGGCGTACAACGAGCAGTACTTC. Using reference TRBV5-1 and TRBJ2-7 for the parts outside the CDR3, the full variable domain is KAGVTQTPRYLIKTRGQQVTLSCSPISGHRSVSWYQQTPGQGLQFLFEYFSETQRNKGNFPGRFSGRQFSNSRSEMNVSTLELGDSALYLCASSADRAYNEQYFGPGTRLTVT.

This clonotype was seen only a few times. This chain's CDR3 is CSATEGGGGREQFF. The CDR3 DNA reads as TGCAGTGCCACCGAGGGGGGCGGGGGGCGCGAGCAGTTCTTC. The chain carries TRBV20-1 and TRBJ2-1; 8 bases are shared with TRBD2. This CDR3 contains 14 residues. Germline V lookup: CDR1 DFQATT, CDR2 SNEGSKA (reference sequence). The trim removed 6 bases at V and 10 bases at J, leaving 14 bases unmatched.

CDR3 in amino acids: CASSGYSADTQYF. The CDR3 nucleotides are TGTGCCAGCAGCGGGTATAGCGCAGATACGCAGTATTTT. The gene calls are TRBV7-2 and TRBJ2-3; a possible D gene is TRBD2 (5 bases). The CDR3 extends over 13 amino acids. Germline CDR1 reads SGHTA; CDR2 reads FQGNSA. The V and J ends lost 5 bases and 4 bases respectively, with 10 bases between them. The whole variable domain, filled in from reference TRBV7-2 and TRBJ2-3, reads GAGVSQSPSNKVTEKGKDVELRCDPISGHTALYWYRQSLGQGLEFLIYFQGNSAPDKSGLPSDRFSAERTGGSVSTLTIQRTQQEDSAVYLCASSGYSADTQYFGPGTRLTVL.

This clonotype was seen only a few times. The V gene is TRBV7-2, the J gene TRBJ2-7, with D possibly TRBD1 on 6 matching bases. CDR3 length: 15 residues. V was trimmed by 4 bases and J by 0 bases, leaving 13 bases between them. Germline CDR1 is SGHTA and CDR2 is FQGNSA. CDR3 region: CASSSTGPISYEQYF. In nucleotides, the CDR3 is TGTGCCAGCAGCTCGACAGGTCCCATCTCCTACGAGCAGTACTTC. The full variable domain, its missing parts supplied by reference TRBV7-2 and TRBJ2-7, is GAGVSQSPSNKVTEKGKDVELRCDPISGHTALYWYRQSLGQGLEFLIYFQGNSAPDKSGLPSDRFSAERTGGSVSTLTIQRTQQEDSAVYLCASSSTGPISYEQYFGPGTRLTVT.

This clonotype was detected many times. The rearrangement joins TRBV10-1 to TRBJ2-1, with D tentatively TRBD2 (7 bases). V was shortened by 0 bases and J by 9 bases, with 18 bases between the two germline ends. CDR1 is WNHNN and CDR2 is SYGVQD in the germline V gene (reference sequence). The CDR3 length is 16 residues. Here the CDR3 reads CASSESTGGPLGEQFF. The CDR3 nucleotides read TGCGCCAGCAGTGAGTCGACGGGGGGCCCTTTGGGTGAGCAGTTCTTC.

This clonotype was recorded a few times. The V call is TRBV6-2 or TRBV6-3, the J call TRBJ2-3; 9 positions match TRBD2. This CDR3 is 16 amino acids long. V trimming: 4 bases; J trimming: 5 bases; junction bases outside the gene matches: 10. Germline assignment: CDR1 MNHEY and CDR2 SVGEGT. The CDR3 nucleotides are TGTGCCAGCAGTTCCTATAGCGGGGGACCAATAGATACGCAGTATTTT. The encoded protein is CASSSYSGGPIDTQYF.

The CDR3 is CASGLDTNYGYTF. In DNA form, the CDR3 reads TGTGCTAGTGGTTTGGACACTAACTATGGCTACACCTTC. The V gene is TRBV12-5, the J gene TRBJ1-2, with D unclear. The CDR3 length is 13 residues. Trimming removed 1 base at V and 0 bases at J, with 3 bases between. Per the germline V gene, CDR1 is LGHNT and CDR2 is FRNRAP. The full variable domain, rest sourced from reference TRBV12-5 and TRBJ1-2, is DARVTQTPRHKVTEMGQEVTMRCQPILGHNTVFWYRQTMMQGLELLAYFRNRAPLDDSGMPKDRFSAEMPDATLATLKIQPSEPRDSAVYFCASGLDTNYGYTFGSGTRLTVV.

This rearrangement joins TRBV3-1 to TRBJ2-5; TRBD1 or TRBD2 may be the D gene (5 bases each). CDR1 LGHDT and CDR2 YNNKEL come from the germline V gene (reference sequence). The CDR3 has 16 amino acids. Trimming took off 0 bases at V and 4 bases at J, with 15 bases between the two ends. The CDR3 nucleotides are TGTGCCAGCAGCCAAGAAGGAGAGGGGCCGGGAGAGACCCAGTACTTC. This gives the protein CASSQEGEGPGETQYF.

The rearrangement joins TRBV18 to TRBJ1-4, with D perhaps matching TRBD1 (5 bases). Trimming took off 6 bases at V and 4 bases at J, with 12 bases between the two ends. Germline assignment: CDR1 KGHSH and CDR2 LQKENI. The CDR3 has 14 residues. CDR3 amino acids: CASSPGLDNEKLFF. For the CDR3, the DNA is TGTGCCAGCTCGCCGGGACTTGATAATGAAAAACTGTTTTTT. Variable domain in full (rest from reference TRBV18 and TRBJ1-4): NAGVMQNPRHLVRRRGQEARLRCSPMKGHSHVYWYRQLPEEGLKFMVYLQKENIIDESGMPKERFSAEFPKEGPSILRIQQVVRGDSAAYFCASSPGLDNEKLFFGSGTQLSVL.

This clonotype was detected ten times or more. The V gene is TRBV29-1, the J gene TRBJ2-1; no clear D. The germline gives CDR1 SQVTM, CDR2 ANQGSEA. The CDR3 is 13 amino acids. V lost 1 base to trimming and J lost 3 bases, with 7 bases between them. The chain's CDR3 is CSVEGVGYNEQFF. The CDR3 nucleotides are TGCAGCGTTGAAGGTGTGGGCTACAATGAGCAGTTCTTC.

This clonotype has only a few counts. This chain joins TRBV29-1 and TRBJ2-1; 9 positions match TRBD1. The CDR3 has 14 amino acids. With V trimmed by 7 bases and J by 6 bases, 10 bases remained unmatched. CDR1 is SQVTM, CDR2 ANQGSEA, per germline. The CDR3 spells CSGGQGPTSNEQFF. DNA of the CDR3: TGCAGCGGGGGACAGGGTCCCACCTCCAATGAGCAGTTCTTC.

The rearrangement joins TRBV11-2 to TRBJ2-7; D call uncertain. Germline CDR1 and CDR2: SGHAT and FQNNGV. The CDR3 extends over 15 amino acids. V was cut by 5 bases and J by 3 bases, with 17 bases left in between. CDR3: CASSPGPEFLYEQYF. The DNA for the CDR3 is TGTGCCAGCAGCCCCGGGCCAGAATTTCTCTACGAGCAGTACTTC.

Here the CDR3 reads CASSPQGALNEQYF. The DNA of the CDR3 is TGTGCCAGCAGCCCTCAGGGCGCCCTGAACGAGCAGTACTTC. V and J are TRBV4-2 and TRBJ2-7, with a possible D match to TRBD1 (5 bases). The V and J ends lost 4 bases and 5 bases respectively, with 15 bases between them. From germline, CDR1 is LGHNA and CDR2 YNFKEQ. The CDR3 runs 14 residues.

DNA for the CDR3: TGTGCCAGCAGCCAAGGACTAGCGGGGTTTAGTGAGCAGTACTTC. This codes for CASSQGLAGFSEQYF. The chain uses TRBV4-2 and TRBJ2-7, with 11 positions matching TRBD2. The CDR3 totals 15 residues. V lost 1 base to trimming and J lost 7 bases; unmatched junction nucleotides: 6. The germline V gene has CDR1 LGHNA and CDR2 YNFKEQ.

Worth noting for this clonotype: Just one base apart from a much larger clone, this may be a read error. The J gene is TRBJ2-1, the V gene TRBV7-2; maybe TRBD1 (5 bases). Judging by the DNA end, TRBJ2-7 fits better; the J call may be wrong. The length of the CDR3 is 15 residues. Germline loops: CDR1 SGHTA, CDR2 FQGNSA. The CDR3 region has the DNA TGTGCCAGCAGCTTAGGGGGCGATACGTACAATGAGCAGTACTTC. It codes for CASSLGGDTYNEQYF.

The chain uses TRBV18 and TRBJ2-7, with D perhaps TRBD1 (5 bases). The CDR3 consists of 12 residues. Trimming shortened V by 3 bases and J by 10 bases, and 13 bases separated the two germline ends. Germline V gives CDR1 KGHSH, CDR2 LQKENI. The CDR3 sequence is CASSPSGWAQYF. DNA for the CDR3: TGTGCCAGCTCACCCTCAGGGTGGGCCCAGTACTTC.

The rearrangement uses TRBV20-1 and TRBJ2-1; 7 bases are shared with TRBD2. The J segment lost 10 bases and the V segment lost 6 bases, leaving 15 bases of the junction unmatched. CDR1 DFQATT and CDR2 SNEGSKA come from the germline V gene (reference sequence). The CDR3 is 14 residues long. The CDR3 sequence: CSARRRDYVYEQFF. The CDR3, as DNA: TGCAGTGCGCGCCGCCGGGACTATGTCTACGAGCAGTTCTTC.

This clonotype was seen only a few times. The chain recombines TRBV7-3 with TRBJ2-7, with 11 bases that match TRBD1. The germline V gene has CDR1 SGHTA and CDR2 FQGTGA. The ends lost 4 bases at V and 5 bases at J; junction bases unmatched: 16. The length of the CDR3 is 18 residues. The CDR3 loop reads CASSSPPRWRDRGNEQYF. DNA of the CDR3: TGTGCCAGCAGCTCGCCCCCTAGGTGGCGGGACAGGGGGAACGAGCAGTACTTC.

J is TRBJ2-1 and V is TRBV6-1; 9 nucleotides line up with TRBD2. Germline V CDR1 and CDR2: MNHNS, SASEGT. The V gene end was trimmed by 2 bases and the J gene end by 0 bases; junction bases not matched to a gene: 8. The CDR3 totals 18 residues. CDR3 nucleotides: TGTGCCAGCAGTGAATCTCTACTAGCGGGCCACTCCTACAATGAGCAGTTCTTC. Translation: CASSESLLAGHSYNEQFF.

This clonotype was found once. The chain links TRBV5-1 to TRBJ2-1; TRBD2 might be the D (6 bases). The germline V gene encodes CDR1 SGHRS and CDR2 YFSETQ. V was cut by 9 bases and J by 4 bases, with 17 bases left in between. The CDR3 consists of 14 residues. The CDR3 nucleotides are TGCGCCACCTCCCCGGGACTCCCTTACAATGAGCAGTTCTTC. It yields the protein CATSPGLPYNEQFF. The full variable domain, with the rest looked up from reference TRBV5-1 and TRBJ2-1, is KAGVTQTPRYLIKTRGQQVTLSCSPISGHRSVSWYQQTPGQGLQFLFEYFSETQRNKGNFPGRFSGRQFSNSRSEMNVSTLELGDSALYLCATSPGLPYNEQFFGPGTRLTVL.